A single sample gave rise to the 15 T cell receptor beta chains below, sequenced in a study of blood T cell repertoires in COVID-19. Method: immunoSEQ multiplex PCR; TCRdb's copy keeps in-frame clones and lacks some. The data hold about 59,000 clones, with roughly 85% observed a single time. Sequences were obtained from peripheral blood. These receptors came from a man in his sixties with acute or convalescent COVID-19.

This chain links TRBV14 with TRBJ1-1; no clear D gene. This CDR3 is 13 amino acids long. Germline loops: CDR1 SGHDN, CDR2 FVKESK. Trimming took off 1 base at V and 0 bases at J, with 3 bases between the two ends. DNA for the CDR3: TGTGCCAGCAGCCAAGTCATGAACACTGAAGCTTTCTTT. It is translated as CASSQVMNTEAFF.

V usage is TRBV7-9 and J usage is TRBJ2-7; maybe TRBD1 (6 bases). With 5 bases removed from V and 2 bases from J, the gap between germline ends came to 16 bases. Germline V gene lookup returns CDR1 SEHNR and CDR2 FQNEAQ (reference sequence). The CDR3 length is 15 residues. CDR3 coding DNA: TGTGCCAGCAGCCTATGGACAGCAGACCCCTACGAGCAGTACTTC. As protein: CASSLWTADPYEQYF.

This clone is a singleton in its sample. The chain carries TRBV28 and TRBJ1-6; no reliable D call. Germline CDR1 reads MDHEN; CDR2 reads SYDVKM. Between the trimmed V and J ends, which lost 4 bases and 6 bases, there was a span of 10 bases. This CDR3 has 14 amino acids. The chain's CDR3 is CASSWRLTNSPLHF. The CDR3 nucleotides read TGTGCCAGCAGTTGGAGGCTAACTAATTCACCCCTCCACTTT.

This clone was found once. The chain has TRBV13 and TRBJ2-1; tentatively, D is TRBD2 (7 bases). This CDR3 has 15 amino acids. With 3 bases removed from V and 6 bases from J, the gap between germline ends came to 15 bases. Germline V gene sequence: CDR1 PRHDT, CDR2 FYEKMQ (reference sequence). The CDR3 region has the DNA TGTGCCAGCAGCTTGCGGGGGCAGATTTTCAATGAGCAGTTCTTC. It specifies CASSLRGQIFNEQFF.

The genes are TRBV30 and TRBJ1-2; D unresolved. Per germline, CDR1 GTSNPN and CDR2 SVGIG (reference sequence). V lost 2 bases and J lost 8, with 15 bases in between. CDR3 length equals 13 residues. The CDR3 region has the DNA TGTGCCTGGAGTTCGGCCCGGTGGAGCGGCTACACCTTC. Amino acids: CAWSSARWSGYTF.

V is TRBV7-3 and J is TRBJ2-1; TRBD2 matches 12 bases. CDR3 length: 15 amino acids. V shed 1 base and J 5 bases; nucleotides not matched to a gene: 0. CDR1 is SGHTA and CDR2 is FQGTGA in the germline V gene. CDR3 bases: TGTGCCAGCAGCTTAAGACTAGCGGGAGACAATGAGCAGTTCTTC. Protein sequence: CASSLRLAGDNEQFF.

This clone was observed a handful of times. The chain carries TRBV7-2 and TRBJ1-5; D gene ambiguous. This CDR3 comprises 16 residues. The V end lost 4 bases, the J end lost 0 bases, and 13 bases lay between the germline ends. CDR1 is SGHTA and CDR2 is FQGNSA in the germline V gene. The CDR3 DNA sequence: TGTGCCAGCAGCTCCAGTGAGCGAAATAGCAATCAGCCCCAGCATTTT. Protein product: CASSSSERNSNQPQHF.

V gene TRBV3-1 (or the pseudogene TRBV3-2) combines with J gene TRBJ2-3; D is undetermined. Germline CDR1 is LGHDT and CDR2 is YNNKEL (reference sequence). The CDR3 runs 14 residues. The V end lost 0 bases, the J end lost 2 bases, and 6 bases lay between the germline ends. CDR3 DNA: TGTGCCAGCAGCCAAGAAGAGGTCACAGATACGCAGTATTTT. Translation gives CASSQEEVTDTQYF.

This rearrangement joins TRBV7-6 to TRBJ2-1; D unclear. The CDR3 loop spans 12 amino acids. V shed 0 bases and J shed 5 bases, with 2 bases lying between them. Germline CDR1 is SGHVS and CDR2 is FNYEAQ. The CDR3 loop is CASSLANNEQFF. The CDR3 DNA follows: TGTGCCAGCAGCTTAGCCAACAATGAGCAGTTCTTC.

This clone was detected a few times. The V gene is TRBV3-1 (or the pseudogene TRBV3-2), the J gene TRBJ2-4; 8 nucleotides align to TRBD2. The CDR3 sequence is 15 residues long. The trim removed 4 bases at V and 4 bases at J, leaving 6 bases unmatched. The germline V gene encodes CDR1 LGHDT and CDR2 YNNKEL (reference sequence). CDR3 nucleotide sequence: TGTGCCAGCAGCCTCCAGCGGGAGACGAAAAACATTCAGTACTTC. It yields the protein CASSLQRETKNIQYF.

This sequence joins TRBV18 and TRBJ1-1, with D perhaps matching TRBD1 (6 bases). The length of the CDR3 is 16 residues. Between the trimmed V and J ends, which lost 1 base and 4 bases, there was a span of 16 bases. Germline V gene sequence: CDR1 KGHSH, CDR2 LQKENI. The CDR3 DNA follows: TGTGCCAGCTCACCACGGACAGCGGAAAGGTCCACTGAAGCTTTCTTT. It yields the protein CASSPRTAERSTEAFF. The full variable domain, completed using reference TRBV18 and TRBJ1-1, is NAGVMQNPRHLVRRRGQEARLRCSPMKGHSHVYWYRQLPEEGLKFMVYLQKENIIDESGMPKERFSAEFPKEGPSILRIQQVVRGDSAAYFCASSPRTAERSTEAFFGQGTRLTVV.

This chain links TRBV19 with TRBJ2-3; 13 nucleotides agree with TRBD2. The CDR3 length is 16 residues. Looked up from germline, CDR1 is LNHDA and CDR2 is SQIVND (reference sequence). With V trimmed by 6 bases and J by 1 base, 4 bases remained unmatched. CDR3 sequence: CASSPTSGRGTDTQYF. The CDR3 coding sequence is TGTGCCAGTAGCCCTACTAGCGGGAGGGGCACAGATACGCAGTATTTT.

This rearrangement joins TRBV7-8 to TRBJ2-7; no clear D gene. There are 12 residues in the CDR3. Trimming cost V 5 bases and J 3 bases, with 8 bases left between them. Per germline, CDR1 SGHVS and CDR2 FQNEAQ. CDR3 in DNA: TGTGCCAGCAGCGACCCGGGCTACGAGCAGTACTTC. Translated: CASSDPGYEQYF.

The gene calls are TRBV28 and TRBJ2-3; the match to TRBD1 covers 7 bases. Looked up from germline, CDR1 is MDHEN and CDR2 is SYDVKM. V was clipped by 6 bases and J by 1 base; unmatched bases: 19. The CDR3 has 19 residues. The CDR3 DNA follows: TGTGCCAGCAGGCCTTCTTCCGGGACAGCCTCGGCACGCACAGATACGCAGTATTTT. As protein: CASRPSSGTASARTDTQYF.

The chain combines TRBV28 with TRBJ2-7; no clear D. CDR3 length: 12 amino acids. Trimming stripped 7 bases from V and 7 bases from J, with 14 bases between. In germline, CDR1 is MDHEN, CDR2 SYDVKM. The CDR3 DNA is TGTGCCAGCAATCAAGATTTGAGGGAGCAGTACTTC. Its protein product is CASNQDLREQYF. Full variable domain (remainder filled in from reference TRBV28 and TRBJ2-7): DVKVTQSSRYLVKRTGEKVFLECVQDMDHENMFWYRQDPGLGLRLIYFSYDVKMKEKGDIPEGYSVSREKKERFSLILESASTNQTSMYLCASNQDLREQYFGPGTRLTVT.